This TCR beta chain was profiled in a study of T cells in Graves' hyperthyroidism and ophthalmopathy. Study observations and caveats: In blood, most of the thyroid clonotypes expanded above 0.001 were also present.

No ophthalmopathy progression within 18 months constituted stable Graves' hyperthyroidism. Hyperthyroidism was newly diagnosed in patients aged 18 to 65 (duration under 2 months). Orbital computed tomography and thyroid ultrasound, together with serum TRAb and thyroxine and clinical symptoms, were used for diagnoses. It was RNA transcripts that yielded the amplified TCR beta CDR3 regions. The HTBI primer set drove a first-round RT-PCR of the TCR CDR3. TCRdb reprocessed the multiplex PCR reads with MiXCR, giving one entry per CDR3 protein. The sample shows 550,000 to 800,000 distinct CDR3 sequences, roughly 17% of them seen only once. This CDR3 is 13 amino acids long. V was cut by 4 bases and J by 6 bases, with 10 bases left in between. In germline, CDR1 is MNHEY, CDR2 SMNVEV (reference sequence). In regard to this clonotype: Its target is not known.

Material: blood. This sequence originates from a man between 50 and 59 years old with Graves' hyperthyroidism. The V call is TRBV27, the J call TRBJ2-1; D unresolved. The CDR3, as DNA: TGTGCCAGCAGTTCCCCAAACGGCAATGAGCAGTTCTTC. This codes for CASSSPNGNEQFF.